This T cell receptor beta chain originates from a study of Ad26.COV2.S vaccination and SARS-CoV-2 variants. Study-wide background: The study gave Ad26.COV2.S intramuscularly, once or twice 56 days apart.

Treatment noted: roughly 20 received Ad26.COV2.S at low or high dose, single or two shots; roughly 5 received placebo; per-sample allocation not given. Sampling took place 63 days after the first vaccine or placebo injection. Concerning this clone itself: Antigen: not known.

The germline V gene encodes CDR1 SGHNT and CDR2 YYREEE (reference sequence). V was shortened by 3 bases and J by 3 bases, with 10 bases between the two germline ends. There are 15 residues in the CDR3. Study observations and caveats: Vaccine recipients posted higher spike-specific TCR breadth than their placebo counterparts.

The assay was immunoSEQ multiplex PCR, and TCRdb's table has in-frame clones only and misses some. This table holds some 390,000 clones, 80% to 90% found once. The gene calls are TRBV5-4 and TRBJ1-6, with D tentatively TRBD1 (5 bases). This sample comprised peripheral blood, obtained in a trial of Ad26.COV2.S vaccine versus placebo. This sequence was found in a person aged 18-65 years who received the Ad26.COV2.S COVID-19 vaccine or a placebo. Written as DNA, the CDR3 is TGTGCCAGCAGCTCGACGGGACTCTATAATTCACCCCTCCACTTT. Translating it yields CASSSTGLYNSPLHF. Full variable domain (outside the CDR3, taken from reference TRBV5-4 and TRBJ1-6): ETGVTQSPTHLIKTRGQQVTLRCSSQSGHNTVSWYQQALGQGPQFIFQYYREEENGRGNFPPRFSGLQFPNYSSELNVNALELDDSALYLCASSSTGLYNSPLHFGNGTRLTVT.